This paragraph covers one TCR beta chain sequence. Its recognized antigen is unknown. No much larger clone is present one base from it, and per-base qualities are unavailable. Receptor amplification or capture employed RT-PCR. TCRdb names NextSeq 550 as the instrument used. The public reads were quality trimmed at Q25 with fastp and then assembled into clones with MiXCR by TCRdb, keeping productive beta chains. Identical CDR3 proteins give one entry, which carries the most common genes and DNA. This sample is represented by about 110,000 distinct CDR3 sequences; around 33% of them were singletons. The ten largest clones capture more than 25% of the sample. The data derive from a study of patients and donors after allogeneic stem cell transplantation (dated by TCRdb to between 2020 and 2021). Reading from cysteine to phenylalanine, the CDR3 counts 13 amino acids. Only the CDR3 portion is preserved as DNA: 39 bases, with reading frame beginning at the first base. Trimmed from V: 6 bases; trimmed from J: 9 bases; junction bases lacking a gene match: 8. CDR1 and CDR2 are read off the germline V gene (reference sequence) as DFQATT and SNEGSKA.

This receptor was identified in a human donor who was either an allogeneic HSCT recipient or a stem cell or donor lymphocyte infusion donor (not recorded which). It is not recorded whose cells these are; they may come from a transplant donor. The chain couples TRBV20-1 to TRBJ2-7; 13 central bases correspond to TRBD2. Sequencing input: blood, either unsorted or a sorted T cell fraction (not recorded which). For the CDR3, the sequence is CSAGLAGEGVQYF. In nucleotide form, the sequence is TGCAGTGCCGGACTAGCGGGAGAAGGCGTGCAGTACTTC.